Reported below is one TCR beta chain. Germline and genes: mouse. The read halts 3 residues ahead of the CDR3 end, with the missing end drawn from the germline J gene. Other DNA sequences in the sample encode the same CDR3. The sample originates from a study of CD8+ T cells in alopecia areata. In the study overall: Spontaneous alopecia affected the approximately 6-13-month-old C3H/HeJ graft donors, whose skin was transplanted to approximately 6-10-week-old female C3H/HeJ mice.

Once RNA had been extracted, it was reverse transcribed into cDNA to act as the sequencing template. Assay: immunoSEQ multiplex PCR; the TCRdb copy retains only in-frame clones and omits some. The record shows 200,000 to 300,000 clones for this sample, with no singletons present. Germline V gene sequence: CDR1 GKSSPN, CDR2 SITVG. The CDR3 spans 13 residues. V gave up 0 bases and J gave up 7 bases, with 7 bases separating them. Combined cutaneous lymph node cells underwent sorting by CD4, CD8alpha, NKG2D, NKG2ACE and additional markers. Sequenced material: CD4+ T cells sorted from a lymph node. This clonotype was sampled from a C3H/HeJ mouse with alopecia areata. The strain bears MHC haplotype H2-k. The chain recombines TRBV31 with TRBJ1-6; TRBD1 might be the D (5 bases). TRBJ1-6 is known as an ORF, though its function is uncertain. Partial CDR3 DNA: TGTGCCTGGAGTCTTGAGGGGAATTCGCCC. Protein sequence: CAWSLEGNSP. The full CDR3 sequence reads CAWSLEGNSPLYF.